The source of this T cell receptor (beta chain) is a study of cytomegalovirus exposure and HLA in healthy donors (dated by TCRdb to about 2017). Context from the whole study: In an earlier analysis of 587 of the donors, 250 to 350 Gb of sequence data and some 100 million unique TCR beta sequences from 150 million to 200 million T cells were reported. Roughly 300 gigabases of sequencing data and around 87 million unique TCR sequences were included in an early release covering 550 to 800 HLA-typed donors. Among the approximately 400 genotyped donors, 81% belonged to the genetic ancestry cluster associated with self-reported Caucasian donors. The study was designed to test whether signatures of past pathogen exposure could be identified by cataloging public T cell receptors. The T cell repertoires of 550 to 850 subjects were profiled by immunosequencing and related to cytomegalovirus serostatus. Along with the roughly 610-subject first cohort, a separate validation cohort of approximately 110 different subjects was used. To predict cytomegalovirus infection status, the study combined high-throughput TCR immunosequencing, statistical association of individual TCRs with disease status, and machine learning. In a later analysis, previously published TCR beta repertoires from 550 to 700 donors were re-analyzed and high-resolution HLA genotyping was added so that TCR occurrence patterns could be studied. In the later analysis, no new phenotypic data were used to find candidate immune exposures; instead, reliance was placed on TCR beta sequences and their occurrence across donors. An earlier analysis of some 500 of the donors applied high-throughput TCR beta sequencing to assess whether each TCR beta V gene segment acted as functional or pseudogenic. Alongside the repertoire data, information on donor age, sex, ethnicity and CMV serostatus was compiled. A later genetic analysis used genome-wide SNP genotypes for 398 of the 666 donors, treating that subset as a discovery cohort. Every repertoire in the discovery cohort had been generated on one and the same sequencing platform. Class I and class II HLA loci were covered by the typing at four-digit resolution. Typing coverage varied by locus: roughly 620-640 donors for A, B, C, DRB1 and DQB1; around 560 for DQA1; over 600 for DPA1; roughly 450 for DPB1. Five DR-DQ haplotypes were handled as single units for association and clustering because linkage in the cohort was strong. On average, around 230,000 unique TCR beta nucleotide sequences were sequenced per donor among several hundred genotyped donors of the cohort, with 15% to 20% of those sequences being non-productive.

V is cut by 2 bases and J by 0 bases, and the space between the germline ends is 10 bases. Via the germline V gene, CDR1 is MGHRA and CDR2 YSYEKL. The CDR3 contains 15 residues, cysteine and phenylalanine counted. Only CDR3 DNA remains: 45 bases, in frame from the first base. Library preparation was by the immunoSEQ multiplex PCR assay. For the multiplex PCR, a mixture combining 60 forward primers for TCR Vbeta segments and 13 reverse primers for TCR Jbeta segments was used. Amplification of the CDR3 region of rearranged TCR beta genes was performed with a multiplex PCR assay on genomic DNA. The amplified TCR beta libraries were sequenced on the Illumina HiSeq System as 87-base-pair reads. Per the source publication's procedure: In a later analysis, approximately 74 million unique TCR beta chains were counted across the 650 to 750 repertoires, and around 10 million of these chains were shared by at least two donors. A nearest-neighbor algorithm error-corrected the raw reads and collapsed the reads into unique sequences, merging closely related sequences to remove PCR and sequencing errors. Alignment of CDR3 sequences to IMGT reference sequences was used to assign V, D and J gene segments. For a sequence to be retained, a match of at least six nucleotides to both a V gene segment and a J gene segment was required. Rearrangements were classified as productive when the CDR3 lacked stop codons and remained in frame with V and J, and all other rearrangements were classified as non-productive. CDR3 was defined by IMGT convention, running from the second conserved V-encoded cysteine to the conserved J-encoded phenylalanine. The earlier analysis of around 640 of the donors excluded sequences that lacked an unambiguous match to a single V gene segment. In an earlier analysis of approximately 610 of the donors, V segments were called functional above 56.7% productive rearrangements and were called segregating when the between-donor standard deviation exceeded 5%. A statistical classification framework was built to diagnose cytomegalovirus status from the catalog of TCR beta chain sequences. A later analysis assigned V and J genes by comparing TCR nucleotide sequences with IMGT/GENE-DB human TR gene sequences. Using the TCRdist pipeline, a later analysis assigned CDR3 sequences along with most-parsimonious VDJ recombination scenarios. In a later analysis, every TCR beta chain was defined by the combination of its CDR3 amino acid sequence and its V-gene family, and reads without a unique V-gene family were dropped. As a way to deal with suspected cross-contamination and a sequencing artifact, a later analysis dropped over 550 nucleotide sequences that were highly shared and had low generation probability. For each public chain, a later analysis derived a clonal expansion index from normalized ranks of inferred template counts within each repertoire. A later analysis computed generation probabilities with a VDJ recombination model fitted to out-of-frame rearrangements, and checked the results against IGoR. In a later analysis, hypergeometric tests were used to score TCR-TCR, TCR-HLA and TCR-CMV co-occurrence, with a repertoire-size bias correction applied to TCR pairs. False discovery rates were estimated in a later analysis by permuting HLA or CMV assignments 20 times. A later analysis grouped co-occurring TCRs with DBSCAN, adding TCRdist sequence similarity when clustering within HLA-allele-positive subsets. Co-occurrence clustering excluded repertoires with fewer than 30,000 or more than 120,000 public chains, plus five with anomalous nucleotide sharing. TCRdb provides this immuneACCESS table in a form limited to in-frame rearrangements. Some clones are lacking; in checked studies, under half of them reflect an unresolved V gene, and why the rest are absent is not known. Clone size and the V and J calls come from that table; the DNA yielded D and trimming. The sample table contains around 140,000 clones; only one count was recorded for 70% of them. The ten largest account for approximately 2.3% of the sample.

The cohort was made up of about 670 healthy bone marrow donors. All cohort members were sampled while nominally healthy, although unrecorded immune exposures were likely present. The donor tested CMV seropositive and was one of the 289 seropositive cohort members. Every donor gave a peripheral blood sample, and the peripheral blood mononuclear cells from that sample were used for TCR beta sequencing. The Qiagen DNeasy Blood Extraction Kit was used to extract genomic DNA from the blood cell samples. The paper's findings and limits, for the study overall: A later genetic analysis associated a missense DCLRE1C variant with V-gene and J-gene trimming of TCR beta chains, and an independent cohort replicated the association. In an earlier analysis of approximately 590 of the donors, most TCR beta V segments were observed in productive rearrangements about 87% or about 30% of the time, broadly matching IMGT annotations. According to the authors, the approach could potentially be generalized to other disease states and immunological phenotypes. The study gave a list of 150 to 200 TCR beta chains associated with cytomegalovirus. Across donors, most TCR sequences were observed very rarely, whereas some public TCRs were present in many individuals. In a later analysis, TCR association rates were found to vary across HLA loci, with the most associated TCRs seen for DRB1 alleles and the fewest for HLA-C alleles. In both the original and validation cohorts, the classifier was reported to diagnose cytomegalovirus status with high specificity and sensitivity. A later genetic analysis reported fewer N-insertions in productive TCRs among donors in an Asian-associated ancestry cluster than the roughly 700-donor mean. Compared with equally common non-associated chains, HLA-associated TCR beta chains in a later analysis were more clonally expanded and had lower generation probabilities. Strong co-occurrence of HLA alleles, especially DR and DQ, made assigning TCR associations to individual alleles difficult. About 15 rarely observed V segments, including chromosome 9 orphons, were excluded from the earlier analysis of almost 600 of the donors because counts were too low. A later analysis associated about 17,000 TCR beta sequences with specific HLA alleles at a false discovery rate of 0.05. A few of the identified cytomegalovirus-associated TCR beta chains were confirmed in vitro to be specific for cytomegalovirus antigens. HLA typing was unavailable for some donors at each locus, so association tests used only the typed subset. Correlated functional status among segregating V segments might reflect linkage disequilibrium, but an unknown experimental factor could not be ruled out. According to a later analysis, parvovirus B19, influenza, CMV and Epstein-Barr virus appeared linked to several top co-occurrence clusters. Because the 87-base-pair reads could not distinguish some IMGT-functional V segments, including TRBV6-2 and TRBV6-3, those segments were excluded. For the cohort, immune exposure information was limited to CMV serostatus. The sequencing pipeline was judged likely to have produced a cluster of highly shared sequence variants as a technical artifact. A further reported finding was that TCR beta sequences accurately predicted the HLA-A and HLA-B alleles for most subjects in the first cohort. Only TCR beta chains were sequenced in this cohort, and the absence of alpha or paired-chain data limited detectable features. Presence/absence analyses assumed roughly uniform sequencing depth across donors, an assumption that may not hold. A later analysis found that most CMV-associated TCR beta chains appeared HLA-restricted, with HLA associations seemingly driven largely by CMV exposure.

As to this clone: Its antigen is unknown. It has no much larger one-base neighbor in the sample; base qualities were not kept.

Sequencing was carried out using PBMCs. The V gene is TRBV4-1 and the J gene is TRBJ1-1; a weak D assignment points to TRBD1 (6 bases agree). This clonotype was sampled from a woman aged 55-69 years in good health and CMV-seropositive. CDR3 region: CASSQSDRLNTEAFF. The base sequence is TGCGCCAGCAGCCAATCGGACAGACTGAACACTGAAGCTTTCTTT.